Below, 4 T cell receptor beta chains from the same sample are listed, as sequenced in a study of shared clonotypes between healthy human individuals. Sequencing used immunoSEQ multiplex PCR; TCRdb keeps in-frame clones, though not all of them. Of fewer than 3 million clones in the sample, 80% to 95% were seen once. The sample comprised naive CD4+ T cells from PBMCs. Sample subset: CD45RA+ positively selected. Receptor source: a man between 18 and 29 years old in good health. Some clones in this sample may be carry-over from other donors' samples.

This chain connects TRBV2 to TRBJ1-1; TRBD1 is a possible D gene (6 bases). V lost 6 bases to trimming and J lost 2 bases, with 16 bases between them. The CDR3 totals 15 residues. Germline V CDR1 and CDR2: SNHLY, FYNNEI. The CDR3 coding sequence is TGTGCCAGCAGGATCGAGGGGGGGGGTAACACTGAAGCTTTCTTT. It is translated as CASRIEGGGNTEAFF. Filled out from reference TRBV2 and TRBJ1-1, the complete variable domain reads EPEVTQTPSHQVTQMGQEVILRCVPISNHLYFYWYRQILGQKVEFLVSFYNNEISEKSEIFDDQFSVERPDGSNFTLKIRSTKLEDSAMYFCASRIEGGGNTEAFFGQGTRLTVV.

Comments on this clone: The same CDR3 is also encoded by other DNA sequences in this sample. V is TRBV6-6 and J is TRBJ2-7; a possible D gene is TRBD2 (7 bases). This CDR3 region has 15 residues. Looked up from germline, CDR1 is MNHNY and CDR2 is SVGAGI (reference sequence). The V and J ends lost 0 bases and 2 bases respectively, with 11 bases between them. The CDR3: CASSYSRGGAYEQYF. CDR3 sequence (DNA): TGTGCCAGCAGTTACTCGAGAGGGGGGGCCTACGAGCAGTACTTC.

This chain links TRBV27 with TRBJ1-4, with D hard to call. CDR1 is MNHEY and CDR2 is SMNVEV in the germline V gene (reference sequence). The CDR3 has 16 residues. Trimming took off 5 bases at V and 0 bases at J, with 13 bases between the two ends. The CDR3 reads CASSPRFKATNEKLFF. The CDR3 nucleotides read TGTGCCAGCAGTCCCCGTTTTAAGGCAACTAATGAAAAACTGTTTTTT.

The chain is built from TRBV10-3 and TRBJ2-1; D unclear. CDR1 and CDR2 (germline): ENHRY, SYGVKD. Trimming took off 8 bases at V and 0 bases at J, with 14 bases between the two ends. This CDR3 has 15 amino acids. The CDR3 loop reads CAIGSPRSSYNEQFF. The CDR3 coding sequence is TGTGCCATCGGTAGTCCCCGGAGCTCCTACAATGAGCAGTTCTTC.